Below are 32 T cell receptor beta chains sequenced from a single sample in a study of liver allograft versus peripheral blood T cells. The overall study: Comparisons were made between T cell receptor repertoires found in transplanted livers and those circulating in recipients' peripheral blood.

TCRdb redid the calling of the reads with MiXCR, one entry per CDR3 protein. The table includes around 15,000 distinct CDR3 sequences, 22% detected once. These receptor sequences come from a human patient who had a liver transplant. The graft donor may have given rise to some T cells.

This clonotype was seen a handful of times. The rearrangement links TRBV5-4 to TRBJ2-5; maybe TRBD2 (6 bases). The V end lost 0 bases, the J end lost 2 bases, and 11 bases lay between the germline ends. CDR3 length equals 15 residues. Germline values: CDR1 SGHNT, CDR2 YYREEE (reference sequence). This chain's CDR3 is CASSLARRGQETQYF. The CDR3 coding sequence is TGTGCCAGCAGCTTGGCCAGGAGGGGACAAGAGACCCAGTACTTC. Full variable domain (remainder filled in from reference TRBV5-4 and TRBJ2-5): ETGVTQSPTHLIKTRGQQVTLRCSSQSGHNTVSWYQQALGQGPQFIFQYYREEENGRGNFPPRFSGLQFPNYSSELNVNALELDDSALYLCASSLARRGQETQYFGPGTRLLVL.

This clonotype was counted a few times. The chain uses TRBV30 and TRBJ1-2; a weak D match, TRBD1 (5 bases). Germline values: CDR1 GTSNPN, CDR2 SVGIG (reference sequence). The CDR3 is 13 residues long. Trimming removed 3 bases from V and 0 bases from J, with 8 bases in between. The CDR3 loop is CAWRTASNYGYTF. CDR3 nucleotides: TGTGCCTGGAGGACAGCCTCTAACTATGGCTACACCTTC.

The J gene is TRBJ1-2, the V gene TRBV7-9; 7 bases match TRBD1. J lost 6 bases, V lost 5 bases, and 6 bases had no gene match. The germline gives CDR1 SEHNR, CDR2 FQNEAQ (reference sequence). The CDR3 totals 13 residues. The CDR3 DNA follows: TGTGCCAGCAGCGCCGACAGGGTGAATGGCTACACCTTC. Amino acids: CASSADRVNGYTF.

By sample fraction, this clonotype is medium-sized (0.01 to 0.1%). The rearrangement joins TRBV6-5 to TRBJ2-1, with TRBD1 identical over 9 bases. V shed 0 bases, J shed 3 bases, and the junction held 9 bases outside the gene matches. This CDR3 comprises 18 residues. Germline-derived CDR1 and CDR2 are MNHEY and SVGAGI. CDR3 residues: CASSYSLPSTGGYNEQFF. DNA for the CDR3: TGTGCCAGCAGTTACTCCCTCCCATCGACAGGGGGCTACAATGAGCAGTTCTTC.

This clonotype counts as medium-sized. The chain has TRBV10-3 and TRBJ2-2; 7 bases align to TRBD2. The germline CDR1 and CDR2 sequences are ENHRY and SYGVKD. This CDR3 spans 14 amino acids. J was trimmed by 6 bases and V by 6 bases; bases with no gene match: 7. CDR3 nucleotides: TGTGCCATCAGGGAAGAGCGGGAAGCCGGGGAGCTGTTTTTT. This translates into CAIREEREAGELFF.

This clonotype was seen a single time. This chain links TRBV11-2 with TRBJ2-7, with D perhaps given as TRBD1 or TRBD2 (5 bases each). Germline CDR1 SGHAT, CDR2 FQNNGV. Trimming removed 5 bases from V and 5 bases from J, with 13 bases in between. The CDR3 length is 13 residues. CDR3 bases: TGTGCCAGCAGCGGGGACGTGATCCACGAGCAGTACTTC. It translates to CASSGDVIHEQYF.

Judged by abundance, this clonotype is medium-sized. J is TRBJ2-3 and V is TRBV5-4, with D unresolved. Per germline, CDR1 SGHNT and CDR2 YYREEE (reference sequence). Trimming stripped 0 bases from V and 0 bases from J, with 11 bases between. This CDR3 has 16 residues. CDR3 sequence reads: CASSLGAGVSTDTQYF. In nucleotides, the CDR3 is TGTGCCAGCAGCTTGGGGGCCGGCGTCAGCACAGATACGCAGTATTTT.

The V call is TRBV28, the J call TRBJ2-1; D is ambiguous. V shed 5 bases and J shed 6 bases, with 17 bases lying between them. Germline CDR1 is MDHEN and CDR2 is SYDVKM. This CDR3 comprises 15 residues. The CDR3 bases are TGTGCCAGCAGTCTACGTTGGAGTAGGTCCAATGAGCAGTTCTTC. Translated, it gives CASSLRWSRSNEQFF.

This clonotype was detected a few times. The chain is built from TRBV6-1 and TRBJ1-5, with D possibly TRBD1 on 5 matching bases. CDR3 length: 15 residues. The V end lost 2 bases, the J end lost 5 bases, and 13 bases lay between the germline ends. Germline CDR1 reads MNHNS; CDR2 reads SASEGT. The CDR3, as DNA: TGTGCCAGCAGTGAAAGGGGCAGGGAGCATCAGCCCCAGCATTTT. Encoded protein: CASSERGREHQPQHF.

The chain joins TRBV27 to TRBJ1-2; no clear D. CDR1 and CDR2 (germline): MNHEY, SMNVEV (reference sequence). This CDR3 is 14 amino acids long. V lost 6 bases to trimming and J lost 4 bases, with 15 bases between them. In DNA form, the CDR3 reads TGTGCCAGCAGACCTTACGACGGCGCCTATGGCTACACCTTC. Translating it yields CASRPYDGAYGYTF.

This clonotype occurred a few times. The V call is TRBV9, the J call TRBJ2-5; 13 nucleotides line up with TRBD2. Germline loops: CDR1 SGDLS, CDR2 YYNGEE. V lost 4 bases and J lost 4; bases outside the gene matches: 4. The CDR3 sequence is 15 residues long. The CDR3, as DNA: TGTGCCAGCAGCTTCGGACTAGCGGGGGTAGAGACCCAGTACTTC. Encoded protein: CASSFGLAGVETQYF. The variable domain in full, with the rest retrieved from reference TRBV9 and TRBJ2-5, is DSGVTQTPKHLITATGQRVTLRCSPRSGDLSVYWYQQSLDQGLQFLIQYYNGEERAKGNILERFSAQQFPDLHSELNLSSLELGDSALYFCASSFGLAGVETQYFGPGTRLLVL.

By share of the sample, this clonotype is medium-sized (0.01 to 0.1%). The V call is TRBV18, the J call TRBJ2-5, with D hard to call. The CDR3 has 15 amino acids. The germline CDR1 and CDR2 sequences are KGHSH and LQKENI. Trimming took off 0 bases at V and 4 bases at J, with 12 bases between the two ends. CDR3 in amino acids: CASSPPVRKGETQYF. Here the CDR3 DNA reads TGTGCCAGCTCACCACCGGTCCGAAAGGGAGAGACCCAGTACTTC.

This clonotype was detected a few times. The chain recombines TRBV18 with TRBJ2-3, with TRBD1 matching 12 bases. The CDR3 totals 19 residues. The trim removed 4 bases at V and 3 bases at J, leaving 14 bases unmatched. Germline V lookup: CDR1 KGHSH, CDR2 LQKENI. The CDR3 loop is CASSRYRDRGRLATDTQYF. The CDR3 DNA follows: TGTGCCAGCTCACGGTACCGGGACAGGGGGCGCTTAGCGACAGATACGCAGTATTTT.

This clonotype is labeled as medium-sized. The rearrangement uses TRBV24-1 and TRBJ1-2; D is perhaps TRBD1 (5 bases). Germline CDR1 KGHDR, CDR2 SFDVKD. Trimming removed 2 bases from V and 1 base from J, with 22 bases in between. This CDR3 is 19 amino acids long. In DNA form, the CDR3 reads TGTGCCACCAGTGATTCCACTGACCTCGGAGGGGCTAGTAACTATGGCTACACCTTC. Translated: CATSDSTDLGGASNYGYTF.

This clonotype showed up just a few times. The CDR3 spells CASKKGVANYEQYF. For the CDR3, the DNA is TGTGCCAGCAAGAAGGGAGTCGCTAACTACGAGCAGTACTTC. The genes are TRBV6-1 and TRBJ2-7; D is perhaps TRBD2 (5 bases). Germline V lookup: CDR1 MNHNS, CDR2 SASEGT. The CDR3 is 14 residues long. V was cut by 7 bases and J by 3 bases, with 16 bases left in between.

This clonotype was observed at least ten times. This chain's CDR3 is CASSFSSQGRNQPQHF. Here the CDR3 DNA reads TGTGCCAGCAGCTTCTCCTCCCAGGGAAGAAATCAGCCCCAGCATTTT. This sequence joins TRBV7-2 and TRBJ1-5, with TRBD1 as a possible D gene (5 bases). The V gene's germline CDR1 is SGHTA and CDR2 FQGNSA. CDR3 length: 16 residues. Trimming took 3 bases from V and 4 from J, leaving 16 bases between them. Combining the CDR3 with reference TRBV7-2 and TRBJ1-5 gives the whole variable domain GAGVSQSPSNKVTEKGKDVELRCDPISGHTALYWYRQSLGQGLEFLIYFQGNSAPDKSGLPSDRFSAERTGGSVSTLTIQRTQQEDSAVYLCASSFSSQGRNQPQHFGDGTRLSIL.

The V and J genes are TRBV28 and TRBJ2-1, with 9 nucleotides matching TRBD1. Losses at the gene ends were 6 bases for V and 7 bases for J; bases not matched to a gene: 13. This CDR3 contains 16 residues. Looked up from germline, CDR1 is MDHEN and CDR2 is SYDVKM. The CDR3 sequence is CASSELPGQGGNEQFF. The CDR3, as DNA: TGTGCCAGCAGCGAGCTACCGGGACAGGGTGGGAATGAGCAGTTCTTC.

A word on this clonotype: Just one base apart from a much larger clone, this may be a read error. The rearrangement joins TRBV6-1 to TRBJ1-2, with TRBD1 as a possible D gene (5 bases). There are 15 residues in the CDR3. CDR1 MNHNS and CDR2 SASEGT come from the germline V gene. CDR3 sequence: CANSFWGPSNYGYTF. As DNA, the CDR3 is TGTGCCAACAGTTTCTGGGGCCCATCTAACTATGGCTACACCTTC.

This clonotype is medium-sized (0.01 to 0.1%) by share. The CDR3 sequence: CSVVGRMVTEAFF. For the CDR3, the DNA is TGCAGCGTTGTAGGGAGGATGGTCACTGAAGCTTTCTTT. The chain combines TRBV29-1 with TRBJ1-1; no clear D. Between the trimmed V and J ends, which lost 4 bases and 4 bases, there was a span of 13 bases. Germline V gene sequence: CDR1 SQVTM, CDR2 ANQGSEA. This CDR3 region has 13 residues.

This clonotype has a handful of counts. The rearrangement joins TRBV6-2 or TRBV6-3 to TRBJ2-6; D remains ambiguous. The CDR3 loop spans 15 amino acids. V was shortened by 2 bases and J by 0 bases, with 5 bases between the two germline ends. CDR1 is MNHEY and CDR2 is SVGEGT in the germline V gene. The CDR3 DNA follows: TGTGCCAGCAGTTACAGGTCCTCTGGGGCCAACGTCCTGACTTTC. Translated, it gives CASSYRSSGANVLTF.

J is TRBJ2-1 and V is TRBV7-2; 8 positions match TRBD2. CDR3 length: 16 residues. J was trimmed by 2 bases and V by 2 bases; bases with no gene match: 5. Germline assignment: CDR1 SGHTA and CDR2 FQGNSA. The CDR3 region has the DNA TGTGCCAGCAGCTTAAGCGGGGGCCTCACCTACAATGAGCAGTTCTTC. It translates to CASSLSGGLTYNEQFF.

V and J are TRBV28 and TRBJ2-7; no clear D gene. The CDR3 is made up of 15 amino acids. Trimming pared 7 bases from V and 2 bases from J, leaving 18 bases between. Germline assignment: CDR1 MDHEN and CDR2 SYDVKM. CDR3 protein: CASTAGPTSAYEQYF. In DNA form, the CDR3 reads TGTGCCAGCACCGCCGGACCGACATCGGCCTACGAGCAGTACTTC.

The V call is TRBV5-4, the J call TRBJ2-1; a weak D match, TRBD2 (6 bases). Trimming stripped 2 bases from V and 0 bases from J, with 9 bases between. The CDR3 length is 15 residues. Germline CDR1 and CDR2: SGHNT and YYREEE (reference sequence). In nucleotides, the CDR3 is TGTGCCAGCAGCTTCTCCGGGGGCTCCTACAATGAGCAGTTCTTC. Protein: CASSFSGGSYNEQFF.

The CDR3 region has the DNA TGTGCCAGCAGACTCACCACTTCAACTAATGAAAAACTGTTTTTT. Translation: CASRLTTSTNEKLFF. This chain links TRBV14 with TRBJ1-4; no definite D call. Germline CDR1 is SGHDN and CDR2 is FVKESK. Trimming cost V 6 bases and J 0 bases, with 11 bases left between them. The CDR3 is 15 residues long.

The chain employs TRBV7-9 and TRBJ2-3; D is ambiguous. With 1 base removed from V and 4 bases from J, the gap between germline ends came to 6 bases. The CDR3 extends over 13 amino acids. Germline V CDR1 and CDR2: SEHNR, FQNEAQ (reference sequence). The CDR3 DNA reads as TGTGCCAGCAGCTTAGATGGACCAGATACGCAGTATTTT. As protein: CASSLDGPDTQYF.

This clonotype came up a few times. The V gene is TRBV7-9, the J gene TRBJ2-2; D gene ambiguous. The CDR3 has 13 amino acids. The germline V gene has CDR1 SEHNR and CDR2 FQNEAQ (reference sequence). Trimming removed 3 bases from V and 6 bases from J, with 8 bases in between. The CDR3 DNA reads TGTGCCAGCAGCTTGAGGACGGCCGGGGAGCTGTTTTTT. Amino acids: CASSLRTAGELFF.

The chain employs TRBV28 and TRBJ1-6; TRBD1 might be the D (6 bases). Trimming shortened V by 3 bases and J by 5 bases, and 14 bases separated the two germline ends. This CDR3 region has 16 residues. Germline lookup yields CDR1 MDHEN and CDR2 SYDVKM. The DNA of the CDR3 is TGTGCCAGCAGTTTGGGGGCGGGGATGGATAATTCACCCCTCCACTTT. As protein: CASSLGAGMDNSPLHF.

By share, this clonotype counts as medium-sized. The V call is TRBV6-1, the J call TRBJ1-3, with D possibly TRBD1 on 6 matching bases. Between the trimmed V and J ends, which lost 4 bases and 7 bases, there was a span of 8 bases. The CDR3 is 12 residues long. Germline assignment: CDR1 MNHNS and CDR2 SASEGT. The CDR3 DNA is TGTGCCAGCAGTGTCCAGGGGAACACCATATATTTT. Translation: CASSVQGNTIYF.

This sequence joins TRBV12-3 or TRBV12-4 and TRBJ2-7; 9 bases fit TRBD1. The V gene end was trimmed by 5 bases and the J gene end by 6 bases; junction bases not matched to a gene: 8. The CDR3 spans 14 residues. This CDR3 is CASSPGTGSPEQYF. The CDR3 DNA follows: TGTGCCAGCAGTCCCGGGACAGGGTCACCCGAGCAGTACTTC.

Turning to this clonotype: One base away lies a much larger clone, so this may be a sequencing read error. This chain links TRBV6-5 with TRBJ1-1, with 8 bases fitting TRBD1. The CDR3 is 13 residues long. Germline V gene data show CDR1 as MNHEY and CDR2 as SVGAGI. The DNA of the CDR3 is TGTGCCAACAGTTGGACACAGGGGGATGGAGCTTTCTTT. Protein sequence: CANSWTQGDGAFF.

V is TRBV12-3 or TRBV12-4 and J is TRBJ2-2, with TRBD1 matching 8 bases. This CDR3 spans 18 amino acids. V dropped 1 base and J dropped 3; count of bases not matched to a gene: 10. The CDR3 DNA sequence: TGTGCCAGCAGTTTAGGTGGTGCAGGGGGCCTCTACACCGGGGAGCTGTTTTTT. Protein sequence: CASSLGGAGGLYTGELFF.

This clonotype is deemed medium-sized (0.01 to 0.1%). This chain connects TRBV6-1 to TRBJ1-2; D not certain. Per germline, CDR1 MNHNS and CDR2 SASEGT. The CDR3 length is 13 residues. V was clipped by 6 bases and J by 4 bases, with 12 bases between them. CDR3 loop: CASSPVPAYGYTF. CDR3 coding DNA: TGTGCCAGCAGCCCGGTACCCGCCTATGGCTACACCTTC.